One T cell receptor beta chain is described in this entry. The data belong to a study of blood T cell repertoires in COVID-19. About the research overall: Both acute and convalescent COVID-19 samples were obtained from the United States, Italy and Spain. Sources were T cells, B-cell-depleted T cells, or PBMCs; the material itself was cDNA or gDNA.

Original methodology: Counts of nucleated cells, estimated from reference gene primer amplification, were obtained. The assay was immunoSEQ multiplex PCR, and TCRdb's table has in-frame clones only and misses some. The V and J calls and clone size are taken from that table; D and trimming were inferred from the DNA. The table lists approximately 120,000 clones, more than 75% of them singletons. The germline V gene encodes CDR1 SGHRS and CDR2 YFSETQ. V was cut by 4 bases and J by 4 bases, with 19 bases left in between. The CDR3 spans 16 residues. This receptor was obtained from a human donor in a cohort sampled during active COVID-19. The sequencing input was peripheral blood. The gene calls are TRBV5-1 and TRBJ2-3; D is perhaps TRBD2 (6 bases). CDR3 sequence: CASSMPGLGTADTQYF. The CDR3 DNA follows: TGCGCCAGCAGCATGCCGGGACTCGGAACTGCAGATACGCAGTATTTT.